This T cell receptor (beta chain) derives from a study of shared clonotypes between healthy human individuals. Broader study findings: Clonotype sharing among donors was thought likely to change with sequencing depth. In four donors, 4.5% to 5.5% of naive CD4 clonotypes appeared in common.

An even split of each subset's genomic DNA across several immunoSEQ plates was performed. TCRdb's table, derived via immunoSEQ multiplex PCR, lists solely in-frame clones and lacks some. In the table there are about 1 million clones, approximately 70% of which are singletons. As for this clone: Antigen specificity is unknown.

The sample consisted of memory CD4+ T cells sorted from blood. Subset specified: CD45RA-negative fraction. This receptor was taken from a man aged 18 to 29 in good health.

For the CDR3, the DNA is TGTGCCAGTAGTATGGACGGCATAGTTAGCAATCAGCCCCAGCATTTT. This gives the protein CASSMDGIVSNQPQHF. The V call is TRBV19, the J call TRBJ1-5, with D hard to call. V lost 3 bases, J lost 0 bases, and 12 bases lay in between. The germline V gene has CDR1 LNHDA and CDR2 SQIVND (reference sequence). CDR3 length equals 16 residues.